The 2 T cell receptor beta chains in this list originate from one sample, sequenced in a study of blood T cells in healthy people across ages (dated by TCRdb to the mid-2010s). The method behind the library was 5' RACE. Sequencer: Illumina HiSeq 2500. A second PCR of 7 to 11 cycles was performed with a sample-barcoded 5' primer and a J-beta primer mix. Through fastp at Q25 and MiXCR, TCRdb rebuilt clones from the public reads, retaining in-frame beta chains. Rows with a matching CDR3 protein are joined into one entry that keeps the most common DNA and genes. This sample has 1.5 million to 2 million distinct CDR3 sequences in its table, and 28% of those were observed once. The ten largest clonotypes hold around 7.7% of the sample. The source material was blood. These receptors were obtained from a woman in her 30s in good health.

This clonotype has ten or more counts. The rearrangement links TRBV6-1 to TRBJ2-7, with D maybe TRBD1 (7 bases). CDR1 and CDR2 (germline): MNHNS, SASEGT. V lost 6 bases, J lost 2 bases, and 20 bases lay in between. This CDR3 has 16 residues. CDR3 bases: TGTGCCAGCAGCCTAAAGGGGGGACAGAGTCCCTACGAGCAGTACTTC. Residues: CASSLKGGQSPYEQYF.

The sample holds a few counts of this clonotype. The J gene is TRBJ2-5, the V gene TRBV7-2; 10 positions match TRBD2. Germline V gene lookup returns CDR1 SGHTA and CDR2 FQGNSA. The V and J ends lost 5 bases and 4 bases, in that order; junction bases with no gene match: 10. The CDR3 runs to 16 residues. CDR3 DNA sequence: TGTGCCAGCAGCCCCTGGACTAGCGGAGGGCGAGAGACCCAGTACTTC. This sequence encodes CASSPWTSGGRETQYF.